This is a list of T cell receptor beta chains from one sample in a study of blood T cell repertoires in COVID-19. The method was immunoSEQ multiplex PCR; TCRdb's version includes in-frame clones alone and lacks a portion of them. The sample records 150,000 to 200,000 clones, 80% to 90% being singletons. Sequences were obtained from peripheral blood. Every receptor here comes from a man between 50 and 59 years old with active or convalescent COVID-19. The conserved cysteine and the conserved F or W are not part of the CDR3 here.

TRBJ2-7	TRBV5-1	ASSTEGYEQY
TRBJ2-7	TRBV7-9	ASSSPTGGAYEQY
TRBJ2-5	TRBV29-1	SVVPGGVETQY
TRBJ1-4	TRBV5-1	ASSLGQGPNEKLF
TRBJ2-1	TRBV28	ASSLAGGEQF
TRBJ2-1	TRBV9	ASSVTFASGGPYNEQF
TRBJ2-7	TRBV13	ASSRRADREYYEQY
TRBJ2-1	TRBV11-2	ASSFSYSGTNVRENEQF
TRBJ1-2	TRBV18	ASSQTHVGQGHGYT
TRBJ1-4	TRBV19	ASSKGGAATNEKLF
TRBJ1-1	TRBV7-3	ASSPRQGPAF
TRBJ2-3	TRBV5-1	ASSLRGSTDTQY
TRBJ1-4	TRBV6-2/TRBV6-3	ASSRDRGHGEKLF
TRBJ2-1	TRBV7-3	ASSLGLGGGQF